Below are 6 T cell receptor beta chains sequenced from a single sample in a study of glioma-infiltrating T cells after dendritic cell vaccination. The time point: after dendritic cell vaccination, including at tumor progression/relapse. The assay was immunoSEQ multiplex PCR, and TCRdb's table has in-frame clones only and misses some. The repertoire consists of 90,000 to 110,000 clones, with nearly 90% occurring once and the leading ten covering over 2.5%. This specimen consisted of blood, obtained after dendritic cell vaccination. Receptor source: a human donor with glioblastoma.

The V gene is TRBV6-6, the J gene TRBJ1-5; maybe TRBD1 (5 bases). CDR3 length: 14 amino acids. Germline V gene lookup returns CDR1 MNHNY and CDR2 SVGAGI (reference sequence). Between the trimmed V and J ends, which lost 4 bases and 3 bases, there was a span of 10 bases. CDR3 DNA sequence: TGTGCCAGCAGTTCTCGGGGGAACAATCAGCCCCAGCATTTT. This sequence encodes CASSSRGNNQPQHF.

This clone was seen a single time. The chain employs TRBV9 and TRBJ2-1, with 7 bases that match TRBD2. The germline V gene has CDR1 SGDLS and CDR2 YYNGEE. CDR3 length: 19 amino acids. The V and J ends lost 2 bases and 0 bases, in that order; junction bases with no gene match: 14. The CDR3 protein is CASSVRTSQAGSSYNEQFF. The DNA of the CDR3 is TGTGCCAGCAGCGTTCGTACTTCTCAAGCGGGGAGCTCCTACAATGAGCAGTTCTTC.

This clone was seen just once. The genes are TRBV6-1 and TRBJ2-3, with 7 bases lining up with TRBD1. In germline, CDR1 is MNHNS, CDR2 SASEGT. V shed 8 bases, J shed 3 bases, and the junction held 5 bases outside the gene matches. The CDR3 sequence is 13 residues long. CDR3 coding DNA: TGTGCCAGCGGGCCAGGGGGAACAGATACGCAGTATTTT. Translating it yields CASGPGGTDTQYF.

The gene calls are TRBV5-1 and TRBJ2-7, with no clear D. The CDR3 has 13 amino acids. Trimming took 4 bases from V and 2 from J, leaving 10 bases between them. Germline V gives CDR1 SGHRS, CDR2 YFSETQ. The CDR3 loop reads CASSAAPTYEQYF. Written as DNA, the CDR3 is TGCGCCAGCAGCGCGGCCCCAACCTACGAGCAGTACTTC.

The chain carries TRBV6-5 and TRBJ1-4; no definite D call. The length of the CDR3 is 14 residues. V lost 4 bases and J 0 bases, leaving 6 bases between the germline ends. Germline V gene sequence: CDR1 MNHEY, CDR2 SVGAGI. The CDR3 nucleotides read TGTGCCAGCAGTTCCGGGGCAACTAATGAAAAACTGTTTTTT. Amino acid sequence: CASSSGATNEKLFF.

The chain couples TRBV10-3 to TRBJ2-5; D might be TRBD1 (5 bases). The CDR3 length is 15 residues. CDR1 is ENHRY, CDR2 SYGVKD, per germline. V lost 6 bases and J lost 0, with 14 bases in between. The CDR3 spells CAIRDSAQDQETQYF. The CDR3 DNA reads TGTGCCATCAGGGATTCGGCACAGGACCAAGAGACCCAGTACTTC.